This record concerns one TCR beta chain sequence. Its antigen remains undetermined. Base qualities were left out, and no much larger clone turns up one base away. The entry originates in a study of long-term antiretroviral therapy in people with HIV (dated by TCRdb to 2022 to 2024). Regarding the study in general: Collection of the earliest samples took place about a decade ahead of the 2015 WHO recommendation for immediate ART, at a time when ART was typically delayed until CD4 counts fell. A retrospective serial study tested whether changes in peripheral blood TRB repertoire composition and diversity were associated with ART initiation and durable HIV suppression. A total of 192 cryopreserved PBMC samples came from approximately 30 adults with confirmed HIV infection and were collected serially over a mean of roughly six years (range 1-12). Eleven of the 30 participants with HIV were female. No cross-contamination during QIAcube processing was seen in test extractions of a monoclonal T-cell line run alongside roughly 35 polyclonal samples. Broad study findings and their caveats: Because cell numbers in pre-ART samples were limited, unsorted PBMC were profiled instead of sorted CD4+ and CD8+ T cells. Inferences about post-ART repertoire changes are limited because no data were available on ART adherence, viral resistance or therapy changes. Since PBMC availability was limited, sequencing covered only the TCR beta chain, with no alpha chain pairing. The samples span the years 2004 to 2017, and the ART regimens used at that time may not be as effective as current regimens. A significant increase in TRB diversity was found to be associated with ART initiation, although TRB diversity was observed to remain significantly below that of transplant donor controls even after long-term ART. Compared with controls, HIV repertoires had narrower CDR3 length ranges, and the network structure pointed to an antigen-experienced repertoire that shifted only slightly toward naive after ART. Expanded TRB clones identified before ART initiation dominated the repertoire at all time points, although this dominance fluctuated and declined in many PLHIV after ART.

To be included, a participant needed at least one PBMC sample from before ART initiation plus at least two post-ART samples. Treatment was received in the United States of America by all participants with HIV. Before DNA extraction, cryopreserved samples of roughly 0.9-11 million PBMC were thawed and washed. At the time of the earliest PBMC sample, participants with HIV were aged between about 20 and 55 years. Each participant contributed PBMC samples from 1-4 timepoints before ART initiation and 2-8 timepoints after ART initiation, with a median of 7 samples. Serial HIV viral load, CD4+ T-cell count, ART history and demographic data were obtained for every participant. Genomic DNA was extracted from unsorted PBMC with a Qiagen kit on a QIAcube, with processing performed in batches of 12 samples. The immunoSEQ hsTCRB v3.0 assay was used at survey level resolution to sequence the TRB variable region. A depth of about 35,000-50,000 T-cell genomes per sample was targeted for TRB sequencing. An Illumina MiSeq with a v3 150-cycle kit was used to sequence the pooled TRB libraries. The published analysis was carried out like this. Repertoire analysis was performed in R inside a reproducible Nextflow workflow that covered QC, data transformation and analysis. LymphoSeq2, an R package for AIRR-Seq data exploration, was used to implement custom analyses. A few samples that produced fewer than 5000 total TRB sequences were removed, so 150 to 200 HIV repertoires were analyzed. Among the 180 to 200 HIV repertoires that were kept, some 61 were collected before ART initiation and 120 to 140 were collected after ART initiation. Each repertoire was downsampled to 5000 TRB nucleotide sequences, and summary statistics were averaged across 100 downsampling iterations. Only TRB sequences with CDR3 regions of at least seven amino acids were retained for analysis. Diversity was measured with a Shannon entropy-derived clonality score and the Gini coefficient. In the repertoire networks, any two of the top 5000 CDR3 amino acid sequences were connected whenever the two sequences differed by an edit distance of one. GLIPH2 predicted antigen specificity groups and MHC restriction for TRB CDR3 amino acid sequences. To flag known associations with CMV, EBV, HIV or tissue antigens, CDR3 amino acid sequences were compared against VDJdb and McPAS-TCR. Pre-ART, post-ART and control groups were compared with Wilcoxon signed-rank tests and Holm-Bonferroni correction. TCRdb's version of the immuneACCESS table is confined to in-frame rearrangements and falls short of the full clone set. An unresolved V gene accounts for under half of the shortfall where checked; the remainder is of unknown origin. The DNA gave D and trimming, while V, J and clone size come from that table. This sample gives 25,000 to 30,000 clones in total; roughly nine tenths of them show up just once. The leading ten clones occupy around 5.2% of the sample.

The CDR3 goes from the cysteine to the phenylalanine over 16 residues. CDR3 DNA is the only sequence kept; it has 48 bases, read in frame from the first base. V lost 4 bases and J lost 5 bases, and the count of bases not matched to a germline gene is 11. CDR1 and CDR2 are read off the germline V gene as MDHEN and SYDVKM. This TCR was recovered from a middle-aged man with HIV. The V gene is TRBV28 and the J gene is TRBJ2-5, with TRBD1 matching 9 junction bases. The input for sequencing was unsorted PBMCs, taken approximately 2.6 years after starting antiretroviral therapy. The DNA sequence is given as TGTGCCAGCAGTTACTACAGGGGGCGCTTGTACGAGACCCAGTACTTC. Translated, this gives CASSYYRGRLYETQYF. The CDR3, completed at both ends by the reference TRBV28 and TRBJ2-5 genes, gives the full variable domain DVKVTQSSRYLVKRTGEKVFLECVQDMDHENMFWYRQDPGLGLRLIYFSYDVKMKEKGDIPEGYSVSREKKERFSLILESASTNQTSMYLCASSYYRGRLYETQYFGPGTRLLVL.